This T cell receptor beta chain was identified during a study of blood T cell repertoires in COVID-19. In the study overall: The United States, Italy and Spain provided the acute and convalescent COVID-19 samples.

Authors' data handling: Amplified reference gene primers provided the basis for estimating nucleated cell counts. TCRdb keeps only in-frame clones here, not all; method: immunoSEQ multiplex PCR. The V and J calls and clone size come from that table; D and trimming were worked out from the DNA. Of 150,000 to 200,000 clones in the sample, about 86% were seen once. V was cut by 2 bases and J by 3 bases, with 14 bases left in between. Germline V gene lookup returns CDR1 GTSNPN and CDR2 SVGIG (reference sequence). The CDR3 extends over 15 amino acids. The chain employs TRBV30 and TRBJ2-4, with D tentatively TRBD2 (6 bases). This receptor was obtained from a young man with acute or convalescent COVID-19. The specimen was peripheral blood. The CDR3 nucleotides are TGTGCCTGGAGTCGGGGGACCACCGGCAAAAACATTCAGTACTTC. Protein product: CAWSRGTTGKNIQYF.